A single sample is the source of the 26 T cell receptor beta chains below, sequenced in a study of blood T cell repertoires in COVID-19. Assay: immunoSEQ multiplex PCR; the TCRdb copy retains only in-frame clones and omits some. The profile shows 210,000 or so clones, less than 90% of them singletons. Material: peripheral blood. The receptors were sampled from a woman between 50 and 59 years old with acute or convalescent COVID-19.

The chain's CDR3 is CASSLVGLAGEETQYF. DNA of the CDR3: TGTGCCAGCAGCTTAGTAGGACTAGCGGGAGAAGAGACCCAGTACTTC. This sequence joins TRBV7-9 and TRBJ2-5, with 13 positions matching TRBD2. The germline V gene encodes CDR1 SEHNR and CDR2 FQNEAQ (reference sequence). The V gene end was trimmed by 1 base and the J gene end by 3 bases; junction bases not matched to a gene: 2. The CDR3 consists of 16 residues.

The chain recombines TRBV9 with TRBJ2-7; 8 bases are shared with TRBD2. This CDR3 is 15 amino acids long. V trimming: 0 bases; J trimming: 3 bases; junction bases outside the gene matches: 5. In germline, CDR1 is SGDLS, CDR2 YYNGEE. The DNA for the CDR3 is TGTGCCAGCAGCGTAGGTTCAGCGGGAGACTACGAGCAGTACTTC. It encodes CASSVGSAGDYEQYF.

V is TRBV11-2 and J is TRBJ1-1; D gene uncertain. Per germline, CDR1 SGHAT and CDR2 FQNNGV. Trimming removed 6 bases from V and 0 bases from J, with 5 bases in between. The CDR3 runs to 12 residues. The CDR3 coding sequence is TGTGCCAGCAGACAAGTGAACACTGAAGCTTTCTTT. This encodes CASRQVNTEAFF.

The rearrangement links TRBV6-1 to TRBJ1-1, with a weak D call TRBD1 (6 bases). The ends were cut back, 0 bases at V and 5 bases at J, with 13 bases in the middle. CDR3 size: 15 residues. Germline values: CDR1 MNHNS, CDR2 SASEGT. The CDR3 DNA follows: TGTGCCAGCAGTGAAGCGGGCACAGGGAGTACTGAAGCTTTCTTT. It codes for CASSEAGTGSTEAFF.

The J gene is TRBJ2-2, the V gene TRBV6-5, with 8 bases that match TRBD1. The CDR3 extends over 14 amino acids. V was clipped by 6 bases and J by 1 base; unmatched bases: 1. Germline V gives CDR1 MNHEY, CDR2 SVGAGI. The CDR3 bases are TGTGCCAGCAGCAGGGGGCGGAACACCGGGGAGCTGTTTTTT. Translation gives CASSRGRNTGELFF.

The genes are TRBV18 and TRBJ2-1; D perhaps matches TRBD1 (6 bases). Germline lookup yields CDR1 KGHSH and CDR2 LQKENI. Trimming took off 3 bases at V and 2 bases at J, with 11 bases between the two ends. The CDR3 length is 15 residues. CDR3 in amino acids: CASSPQGYTYNEQFF. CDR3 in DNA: TGTGCCAGCTCACCCCAGGGGTATACCTACAATGAGCAGTTCTTC.

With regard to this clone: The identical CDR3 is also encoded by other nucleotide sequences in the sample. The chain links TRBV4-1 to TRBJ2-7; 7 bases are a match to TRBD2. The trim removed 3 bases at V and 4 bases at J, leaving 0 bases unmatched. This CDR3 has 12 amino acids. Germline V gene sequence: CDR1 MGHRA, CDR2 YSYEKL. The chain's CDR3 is CASSQGGYEQYF. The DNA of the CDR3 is TGCGCCAGCAGCCAGGGAGGGTACGAGCAGTACTTC.

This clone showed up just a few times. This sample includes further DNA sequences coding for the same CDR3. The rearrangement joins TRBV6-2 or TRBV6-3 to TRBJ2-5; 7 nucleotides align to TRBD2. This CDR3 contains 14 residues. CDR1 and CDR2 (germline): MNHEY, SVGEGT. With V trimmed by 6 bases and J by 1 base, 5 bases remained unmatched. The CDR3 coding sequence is TGTGCCAGCAGCCGCCTAGCGGTCCAAGAGACCCAGTACTTC. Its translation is CASSRLAVQETQYF.

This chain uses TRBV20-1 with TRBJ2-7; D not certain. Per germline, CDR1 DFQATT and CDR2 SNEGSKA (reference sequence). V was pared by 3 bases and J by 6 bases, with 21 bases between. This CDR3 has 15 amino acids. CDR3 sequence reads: CSASTLSNLMSEQYF. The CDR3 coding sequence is TGCAGTGCTAGTACTCTATCCAACCTAATGAGCGAGCAGTACTTC.

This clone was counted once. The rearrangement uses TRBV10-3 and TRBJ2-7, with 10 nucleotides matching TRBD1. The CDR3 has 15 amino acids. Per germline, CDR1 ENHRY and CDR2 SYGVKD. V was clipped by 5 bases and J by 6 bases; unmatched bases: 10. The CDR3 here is CAISPSWTGGSEQYF. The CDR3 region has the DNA TGTGCCATCAGTCCGTCTTGGACAGGGGGGAGCGAGCAGTACTTC.

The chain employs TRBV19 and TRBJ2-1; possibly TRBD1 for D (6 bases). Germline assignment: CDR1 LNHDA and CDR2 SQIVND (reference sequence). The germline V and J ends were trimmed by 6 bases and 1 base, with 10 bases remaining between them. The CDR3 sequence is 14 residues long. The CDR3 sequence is CASRHQGSYNEQFF. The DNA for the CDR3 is TGTGCCAGTAGGCATCAGGGGTCCTACAATGAGCAGTTCTTC. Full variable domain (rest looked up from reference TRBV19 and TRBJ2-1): DGGITQSPKYLFRKEGQNVTLSCEQNLNHDAMYWYRQDPGQGLRLIYYSQIVNDFQKGDIAEGYSVSREKKESFPLTVTSAQKNPTAFYLCASRHQGSYNEQFFGPGTRLTVL.

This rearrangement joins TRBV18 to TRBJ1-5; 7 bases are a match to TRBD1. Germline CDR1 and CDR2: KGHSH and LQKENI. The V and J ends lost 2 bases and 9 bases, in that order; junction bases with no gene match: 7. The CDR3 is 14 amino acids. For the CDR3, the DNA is TGTGCCAGCTCACCAGGGACAGCTAGTGGGCCCCAGCATTTT. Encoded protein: CASSPGTASGPQHF.

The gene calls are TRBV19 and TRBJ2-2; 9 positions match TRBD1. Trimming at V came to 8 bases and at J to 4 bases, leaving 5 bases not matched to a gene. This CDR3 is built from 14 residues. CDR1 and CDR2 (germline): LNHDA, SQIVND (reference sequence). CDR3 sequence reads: CASAQGAFTGELFF. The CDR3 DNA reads TGTGCCAGTGCACAGGGGGCCTTCACCGGGGAGCTGTTTTTT.

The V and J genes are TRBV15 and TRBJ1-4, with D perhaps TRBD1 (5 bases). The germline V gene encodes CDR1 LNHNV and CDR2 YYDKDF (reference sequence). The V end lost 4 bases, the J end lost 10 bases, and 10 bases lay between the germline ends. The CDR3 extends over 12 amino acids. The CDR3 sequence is CATSKSGGKLFF. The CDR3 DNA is TGTGCCACCAGCAAAAGCGGGGGAAAACTGTTTTTT.

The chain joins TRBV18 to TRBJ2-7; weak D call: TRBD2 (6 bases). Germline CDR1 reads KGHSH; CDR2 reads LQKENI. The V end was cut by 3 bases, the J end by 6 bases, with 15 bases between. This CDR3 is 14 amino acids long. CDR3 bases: TGTGCCAGCTCACCCGGGACTGGCAAGGTCGAGCAGTACTTC. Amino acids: CASSPGTGKVEQYF.

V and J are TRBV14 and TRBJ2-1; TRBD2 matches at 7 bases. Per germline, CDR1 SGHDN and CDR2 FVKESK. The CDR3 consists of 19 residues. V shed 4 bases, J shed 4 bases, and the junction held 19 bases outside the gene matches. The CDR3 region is CASSRRSDLWAGEYNEQFF. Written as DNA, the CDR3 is TGTGCCAGCAGCCGAAGATCGGACCTCTGGGCGGGGGAGTACAATGAGCAGTTCTTC. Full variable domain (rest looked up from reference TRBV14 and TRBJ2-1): EAGVTQFPSHSVIEKGQTVTLRCDPISGHDNLYWYRRVMGKEIKFLLHFVKESKQDESGMPNNRFLAERTGGTYSTLKVQPAELEDSGVYFCASSRRSDLWAGEYNEQFFGPGTRLTVL.

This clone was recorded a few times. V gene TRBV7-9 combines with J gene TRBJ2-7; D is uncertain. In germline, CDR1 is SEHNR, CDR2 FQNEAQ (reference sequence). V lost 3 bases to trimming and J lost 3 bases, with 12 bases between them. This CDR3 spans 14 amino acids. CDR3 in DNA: TGTGCCAGCAGCTTTTCCGGGTCCTACTACGAGCAGTACTTC. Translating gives CASSFSGSYYEQYF.

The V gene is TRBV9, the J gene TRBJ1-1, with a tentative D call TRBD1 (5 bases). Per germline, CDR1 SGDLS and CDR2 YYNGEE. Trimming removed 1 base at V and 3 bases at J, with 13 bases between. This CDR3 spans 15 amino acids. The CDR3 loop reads CASSVKAGYDTEAFF. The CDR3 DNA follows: TGTGCCAGCAGCGTAAAGGCAGGGTATGACACTGAAGCTTTCTTT.

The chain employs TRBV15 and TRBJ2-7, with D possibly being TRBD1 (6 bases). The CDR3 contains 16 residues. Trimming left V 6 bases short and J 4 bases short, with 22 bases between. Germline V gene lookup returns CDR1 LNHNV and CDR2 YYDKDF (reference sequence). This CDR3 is CATRSTQGNDRYEQYF. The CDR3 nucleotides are TGTGCCACCAGAAGTACACAGGGAAATGATCGATACGAGCAGTACTTC. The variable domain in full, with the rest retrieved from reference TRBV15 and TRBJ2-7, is DAMVIQNPRYQVTQFGKPVTLSCSQTLNHNVMYWYQQKSSQAPKLLFHYYDKDFNNEADTPDNFQSRRPNTSFCFLDIRSPGLGDTAMYLCATRSTQGNDRYEQYFGPGTRLTVT.

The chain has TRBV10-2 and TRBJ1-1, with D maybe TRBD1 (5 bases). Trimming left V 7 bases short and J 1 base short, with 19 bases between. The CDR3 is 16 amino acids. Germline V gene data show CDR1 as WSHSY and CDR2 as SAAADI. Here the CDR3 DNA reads TGCGCCAGCACCGGGCGGGGCCCCAAGTCGAACACTGAAGCTTTCTTT. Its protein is CASTGRGPKSNTEAFF.

For the CDR3, the DNA is TGTGCCAGCAGCTTGGACCCTCGGGGGGGTAATGAGCAGTTCTTC. This encodes CASSLDPRGGNEQFF. The V and J genes are TRBV5-4 and TRBJ2-1; TRBD2 aligns across 8 bases. V trimming: 0 bases; J trimming: 7 bases; junction bases outside the gene matches: 6. The CDR3 length is 15 residues. Germline-derived CDR1 and CDR2 are SGHNT and YYREEE (reference sequence).

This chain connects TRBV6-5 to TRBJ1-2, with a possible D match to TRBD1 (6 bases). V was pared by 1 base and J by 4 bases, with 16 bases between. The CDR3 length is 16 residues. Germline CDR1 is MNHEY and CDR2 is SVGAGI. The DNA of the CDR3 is TGTGCCAGCAGTTACTTGGTTGGGGGGGGGCTCTATGGCTACACCTTC. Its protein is CASSYLVGGGLYGYTF.

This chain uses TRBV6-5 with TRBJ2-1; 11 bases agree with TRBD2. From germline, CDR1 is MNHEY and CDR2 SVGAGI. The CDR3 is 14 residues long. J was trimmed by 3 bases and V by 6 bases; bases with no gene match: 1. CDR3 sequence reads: CASRLAGVYNEQFF. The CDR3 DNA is TGTGCCAGCAGACTAGCGGGAGTCTACAATGAGCAGTTCTTC.

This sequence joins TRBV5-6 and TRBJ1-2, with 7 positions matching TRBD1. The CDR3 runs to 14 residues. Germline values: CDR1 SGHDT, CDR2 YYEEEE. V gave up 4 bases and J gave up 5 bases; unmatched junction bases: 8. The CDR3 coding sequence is TGTGCCAGCAGCAACACAGGGGTTGGTTATGGCTACACCTTC. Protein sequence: CASSNTGVGYGYTF.

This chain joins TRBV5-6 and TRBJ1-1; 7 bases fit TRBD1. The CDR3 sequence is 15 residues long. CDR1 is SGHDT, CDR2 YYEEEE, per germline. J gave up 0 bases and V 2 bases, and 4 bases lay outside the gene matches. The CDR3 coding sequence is TGTGCCAGCAGCTTTAACAGGGGCTTGAACACTGAAGCTTTCTTT. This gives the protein CASSFNRGLNTEAFF.

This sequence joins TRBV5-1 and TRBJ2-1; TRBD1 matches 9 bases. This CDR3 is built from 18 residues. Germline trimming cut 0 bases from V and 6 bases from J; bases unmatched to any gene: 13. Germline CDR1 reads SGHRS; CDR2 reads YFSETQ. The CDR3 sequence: CASSLGIMTGGGSNEQFF. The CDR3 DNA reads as TGCGCCAGCAGCTTGGGTATAATGACAGGGGGAGGGAGCAATGAGCAGTTCTTC. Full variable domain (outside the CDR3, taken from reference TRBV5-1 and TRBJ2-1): KAGVTQTPRYLIKTRGQQVTLSCSPISGHRSVSWYQQTPGQGLQFLFEYFSETQRNKGNFPGRFSGRQFSNSRSEMNVSTLELGDSALYLCASSLGIMTGGGSNEQFFGPGTRLTVL.